This entry describes one T cell receptor (beta chain). This clone was recorded a few times. It lacks a known antigen. The record has no base qualities; no much larger clone is one base away. Peripheral blood and lesional scalp punch biopsies were obtained from patients with alopecia areata. PBMCs were separated by density centrifugation and stained for CD3, CD4 and CD8, after which CD4+ and CD8+ T cells were sorted on a FACSAria. Alopecia areata patients who were not treated were recruited through a multicenter biomarker study. Blood CD8+ T cells from 5 or 6 biomarker-study patients were further sorted into NKG2D-low and NKG2D-high fractions. The entry originates in a study of CD8+ T cells in alopecia areata (dated by TCRdb to 2017 to 2018). Regarding the research as a whole: The study used high-throughput TCRbeta sequencing to examine T cell clonal expansion in alopecia areata, in both the C3H/HeJ mouse model and human patients. Scalp tissue and sorted CD4+ and CD8+ peripheral blood T cells from patchy and totalis/universalis alopecia areata patients and from healthy controls were covered by human TCRbeta sequencing. Scalp clonality was compared among normal scalp (n=4), patchy alopecia areata scalp (n=8), and alopecia totalis/universalis scalp (n=8). The RNA source kit depended on sample type: the PAXgene miRNA kit for fixed scalp, the miRNeasy kit for PBMCs, and the RNeasy kit for mouse skin. immunoSEQ multiplex PCR using 35 Vbeta forward primers and 13 Jbeta reverse primers was used to amplify TCRbeta CDR3 regions. Broad study findings and their caveats: Scalp TCR repertoire analysis is complicated because resident alphabeta T cells in normal human skin are also sequenced, whereas mouse skin is dominated by gammadelta T cells. Shared TCR sequences between patients were less evident than in mice, which may be partly attributable to HLA diversity in the patient population. Compared with normal scalp, lesional scalp, particularly in alopecia totalis/universalis, had higher clonality and more expanded CD8+ clones, which suggests antigenic drive.

Including cysteine and phenylalanine, the CDR3 has 18 amino acids. Solely the CDR3 DNA is kept, with 54 bases framed from the first base. Germline trimming: 1 base from V, 2 bases from J; junction bases outside gene matches: 5. For CDR1 and CDR2, the germline V gene lists LGHNA and YSLEER. The library came from the immunoSEQ multiplex PCR assay. RNA was extracted from all samples and reverse transcribed into cDNA, which served as template for TCR sequencing. First-strand cDNA was synthesized using SuperScript III with a 2:1 mix of oligo-dT and random hexamers. Amplification bias was assessed with a synthetic immune receptor repertoire, and residual bias was removed computationally. Turning to the authors' computational methods: Raw reads were preprocessed to remove errors, and CDR3 was defined by IMGT conventions from the conserved cysteine to phenylalanine. Clonality was computed as 1 minus the Shannon entropy, with the entropy normalized by log2 of the number of productive unique TCRs. CD4 or CD8 identity of scalp clones was inferred by cross-referencing scalp TCRbeta sequences with sorted blood CD4 and CD8 repertoires. This immuneACCESS table, as held by TCRdb, lists in-frame sequences with V and J called but not all clones. Of the missing ones, under half trace to an unresolved V gene in checked studies; the others have no known cause. V, J and clone size are taken as reported in that table, and D and trimming were inferred from the DNA itself. The sample data list some 120,000 clones, and about 46% of these were observed just once. More than 9% of the sample rests with the top ten.

Sample: NKG2D-low CD8+ T cells sorted from blood. Reading the label with the study, this specimen's cell subset or site is: sorted CD8+ NKG2D-low blood T cells. The sequence links TRBV4-3 to TRBJ2-6, with 10 central nucleotides matching TRBD2. The TCR comes from a human donor with alopecia areata. The CDR3 protein sequence reads: CASSQAGTSDAGANVLTF. The DNA sequence is given as TGCGCCAGCAGCCAAGCCGGGACTAGCGACGCTGGGGCCAACGTCCTGACTTTC.